The rows below give T cell receptor beta chains drawn from one sample of a study of early T cells in non-severe SARS-CoV-2 infection. Using its own MiXCR run on the 5' RACE reads, TCRdb lists one record per CDR3 protein. The table includes some 33,000 distinct CDR3 sequences, roughly 5.7% detected once. Sequencing used whole blood. These receptor sequences come from an adult who was a healthcare worker with PCR-confirmed SARS-CoV-2 infection or an uninfected control (not recorded which). Both conserved end residues are part of each CDR3. Each record gives: clone size, D gene, CDR3 length, J gene, V gene, CDR3 protein, CDR3 DNA. D genes are given only for firm matches. Clone size is not always given. Where it is, it says once, few, many or a class for expanded clones.

size: medium-sized; D: -; length: 13; J: TRBJ1-2; V: TRBV7-2; CDR3: CASSPTTNYGYTF; DNA: TGTGCCAGCAGCCCTACAACCAACTATGGCTACACCTTC
size: -; D: -; length: 18; J: TRBJ2-5; V: TRBV6-5; CDR3: CASSYSTLGQGQGETQYF; DNA: TGTGCCAGCAGTTACTCGACTTTAGGGCAGGGGCAGGGAGAGACCCAGTACTTC
size: many; D: -; length: 14; J: TRBJ2-4; V: TRBV7-2; CDR3: CASSTGTSMDIQYF; DNA: TGTGCCAGCAGCACCGGGACGTCGATGGACATTCAGTACTTC
size: many; D: TRBD1; length: 13; J: TRBJ2-7; V: TRBV11-2; CDR3: CASSLETGTGKYF; DNA: TGTGCCAGCAGCTTGGAGACCGGGACAGGGAAGTACTTC
size: many; D: TRBD1; length: 14; J: TRBJ2-7; V: TRBV9; CDR3: CASSVAYRGDEQYF; DNA: TGTGCCAGCAGCGTCGCGTACAGGGGCGACGAGCAGTACTTC
size: few; D: -; length: 14; J: TRBJ1-2; V: TRBV5-5; CDR3: CAGSFGGGPYGYTF; DNA: TGTGCCGGCAGCTTTGGCGGGGGACCCTATGGCTACACCTTC
size: many; D: TRBD2; length: 15; J: TRBJ2-1; V: TRBV7-2; CDR3: CASSLELAGGGEQFF; DNA: TGTGCCAGCAGCTTAGAGCTAGCGGGAGGGGGTGAGCAGTTCTTC
size: few; D: -; length: 14; J: TRBJ2-7; V: TRBV12-3/TRBV12-4; CDR3: CASSLRTASYEQYF; DNA: TGTGCCAGCAGTTTAAGGACTGCATCCTACGAGCAGTACTTC
size: many; D: TRBD1; length: 15; J: TRBJ2-2; V: TRBV2; CDR3: CASRRQGADTGELFF; DNA: TGTGCCAGCAGGAGACAGGGGGCCGACACCGGGGAGCTGTTTTTT
size: few; D: -; length: 12; J: TRBJ2-5; V: TRBV20-1; CDR3: CSVGSEWETQYF; DNA: TGCAGTGTAGGTAGTGAATGGGAGACCCAGTACTTC
size: few; D: -; length: 17; J: TRBJ2-7; V: TRBV7-8; CDR3: CASSLALAGILVFEQYF; DNA: TGTGCCAGCAGCTTAGCGCTGGCGGGTATCCTAGTTTTCGAGCAGTACTTC
size: -; D: -; length: 16; J: TRBJ2-7; V: TRBV7-2; CDR3: CASSPNLGALSYEQYF; DNA: TGTGCCAGCAGCCCTAACCTCGGGGCCCTCTCCTACGAGCAGTACTTC
size: few; D: TRBD1; length: 13; J: TRBJ1-5; V: TRBV29-1; CDR3: CSVATGESQPQHF; DNA: TGCAGCGTTGCGACAGGGGAGAGTCAGCCCCAGCATTTT
size: many; D: -; length: 11; J: TRBJ2-5; V: TRBV7-2; CDR3: CASSPSETQYF; DNA: TGTGCCAGCAGCCCCTCGGAGACCCAGTACTTC
size: many; D: -; length: 13; J: TRBJ1-1; V: TRBV6-1; CDR3: CASSPRPVTEAFF; DNA: TGTGCCAGCAGTCCCCGGCCGGTCACTGAAGCTTTCTTT
size: many; D: -; length: 15; J: TRBJ2-2; V: TRBV5-6; CDR3: CASSTPGQNTGELFF; DNA: TGTGCCAGCAGCACCCCGGGACAGAACACCGGGGAGCTGTTTTTT
size: many; D: TRBD1; length: 14; J: TRBJ1-2; V: TRBV3-1; CDR3: CASSPTGTGGGYTF; DNA: TGTGCCAGCAGCCCAACAGGGACAGGGGGAGGCTACACCTTC